The 18 T cell receptor beta chains below all came from one sample that was sequenced in a study of blood T cell repertoires in COVID-19. The protocol was immunoSEQ multiplex PCR, while the TCRdb copy is restricted to in-frame clones and leaves out a portion. The sample has some 70,000 clones; 80% to 90% are singletons. The sample was peripheral blood. Receptor source: a woman aged 80 or over with active COVID-19.

V gene TRBV9 combines with J gene TRBJ2-1, with unresolved D. The germline V and J ends were trimmed by 4 bases and 0 bases, with 8 bases remaining between them. CDR1 is SGDLS and CDR2 is YYNGEE in the germline V gene. The CDR3 sequence is 14 residues long. The CDR3 coding sequence is TGTGCCAGCAGCTCACAAAGCTCCTACAATGAGCAGTTCTTC. Translated: CASSSQSSYNEQFF.

The V gene is TRBV4-1, the J gene TRBJ2-6; TRBD2 aligns across 11 bases. The V gene's germline CDR1 is MGHRA and CDR2 YSYEKL. V was clipped by 4 bases and J by 0 bases; unmatched bases: 5. The CDR3 totals 18 residues. CDR3 DNA sequence: TGCGCCAGCAGCCCGACTAGCGGGACCTCCTCTGGGGCCAACGTCCTGACTTTC. Its translation: CASSPTSGTSSGANVLTF.

This clone was seen once. The V call is TRBV7-2, the J call TRBJ1-1; tentative D call: TRBD1 (6 bases). In germline, CDR1 is SGHTA, CDR2 FQGNSA. This CDR3 comprises 14 residues. The V gene lost 5 bases and the J gene lost 6 bases, with 16 bases spanning the gap. The DNA for the CDR3 is TGTGCCAGCAGCGCTTACAGGGTTGGAGCTGAAGCTTTCTTT. Its translation: CASSAYRVGAEAFF.

The chain carries TRBV7-2 and TRBJ2-7; no clear D. Germline values: CDR1 SGHTA, CDR2 FQGNSA. CDR3 length: 12 residues. The V end lost 2 bases, the J end lost 4 bases, and 6 bases lay between the germline ends. CDR3 residues: CASSLNVYEQYF. The CDR3 bases are TGTGCCAGCAGCTTAAATGTATACGAGCAGTACTTC.

The chain couples TRBV11-3 to TRBJ2-1; 7 nucleotides align to TRBD2. Unmatched junction bases numbered 3, after V lost 1 base and J lost 6 bases. This CDR3 region has 14 residues. The V gene's germline CDR1 is SGHNT and CDR2 YENEEA. CDR3 DNA sequence: TGTGCCAGCAGCTTAGGGACTAGTTTCAATGAGCAGTTCTTC. Encoded protein: CASSLGTSFNEQFF.

The chain has TRBV19 and TRBJ1-5, with D possibly being TRBD1 (5 bases). V was trimmed by 5 bases and J by 6 bases, leaving 11 bases between them. Germline CDR1 is LNHDA and CDR2 is SQIVND (reference sequence). This CDR3 is 13 amino acids long. CDR3 nucleotide sequence: TGTGCCAGTAGTGCTGGGGGAGGTCAGCCCCAGCATTTT. Amino acid sequence: CASSAGGGQPQHF. Full variable domain (remainder filled in from reference TRBV19 and TRBJ1-5): DGGITQSPKYLFRKEGQNVTLSCEQNLNHDAMYWYRQDPGQGLRLIYYSQIVNDFQKGDIAEGYSVSREKKESFPLTVTSAQKNPTAFYLCASSAGGGQPQHFGDGTRLSIL.

The rearrangement links TRBV6-5 to TRBJ2-1, with TRBD1 matching over 10 bases. CDR1 is MNHEY, CDR2 SVGAGI, per germline. This CDR3 contains 13 residues. The trim removed 5 bases at V and 12 bases at J, leaving 7 bases unmatched. The CDR3 nucleotides are TGTGCCAGCAGTACCCCGGGACAGGGGAGGCAGTTCTTC. It specifies CASSTPGQGRQFF.

The chain employs TRBV11-2 and TRBJ2-7, with D possibly TRBD2 on 6 matching bases. This CDR3 contains 16 residues. V was clipped by 5 bases and J by 1 base, with 18 bases between them. CDR1 is SGHAT, CDR2 FQNNGV, per germline. The CDR3 loop is CASSLHYGSSSYEQYF. The CDR3 DNA reads as TGTGCCAGCAGCCTACACTACGGGAGCAGTTCCTACGAGCAGTACTTC.

The rearrangement links TRBV30 to TRBJ2-5; D may be TRBD2 (5 bases). The CDR3 is 12 amino acids. V lost 1 base and J 2 bases, leaving 5 bases between the germline ends. Looked up from germline, CDR1 is GTSNPN and CDR2 is SVGIG (reference sequence). The CDR3 sequence: CAWSAGQETQYF. The DNA of the CDR3 is TGTGCCTGGAGTGCGGGGCAAGAGACCCAGTACTTC.

The chain carries TRBV10-3 and TRBJ1-3, with 12 bases aligning to TRBD1. V lost 6 bases, J lost 4 bases, and 7 bases stayed unmatched. This CDR3 is 16 amino acids long. CDR1 and CDR2 from the germline V gene are ENHRY and SYGVKD. In DNA, the CDR3 is TGTGCCATCAGCCCCGGGACAGGGGGCTCCGGAAACACCATATATTTT. It translates to CAISPGTGGSGNTIYF.

This rearrangement joins TRBV7-2 to TRBJ2-3; 9 nucleotides line up with TRBD1. CDR3 length: 16 residues. V shed 0 bases and J 1 base; nucleotides not matched to a gene: 2. The V gene's germline CDR1 is SGHTA and CDR2 FQGNSA. CDR3 loop: CASSLARTGGTDTQYF. DNA of the CDR3: TGTGCCAGCAGCTTAGCCCGGACAGGGGGCACAGATACGCAGTATTTT. The full variable domain, its missing parts supplied by reference TRBV7-2 and TRBJ2-3, is GAGVSQSPSNKVTEKGKDVELRCDPISGHTALYWYRQSLGQGLEFLIYFQGNSAPDKSGLPSDRFSAERTGGSVSTLTIQRTQQEDSAVYLCASSLARTGGTDTQYFGPGTRLTVL.

The J gene is TRBJ1-3, the V gene TRBV7-9, with TRBD1 identical over 9 bases. Germline CDR1 is SEHNR and CDR2 is FQNEAQ (reference sequence). The junction had 8 bases not matched to a gene; V was cut back by 5 bases and J by 3 bases. This CDR3 is 16 amino acids long. CDR3 DNA sequence: TGTGCCAGCAGCACGCGACAGGGGGTGAATGGAAACACCATATATTTT. Translating gives CASSTRQGVNGNTIYF.

This clone was detected once. CDR3 nucleotides: TGCAGCGTTAGCCCTCCCGGAGGAGACACCTACGAGCAGTACTTC. It encodes CSVSPPGGDTYEQYF. The gene calls are TRBV29-1 and TRBJ2-7, with D possibly being TRBD2 (5 bases). Trimming cost V 5 bases and J 2 bases, with 19 bases left between them. The CDR3 has 15 residues. Germline loops: CDR1 SQVTM, CDR2 ANQGSEA.

This clone has just one count. This chain links TRBV7-9 with TRBJ1-4; 10 bases line up with TRBD1. The CDR3 is made up of 15 amino acids. CDR1 and CDR2 from the germline V gene are SEHNR and FQNEAQ (reference sequence). The V segment lost 5 bases and the J segment 8 bases; nucleotides outside the gene matches: 8. In nucleotides, the CDR3 is TGTGCCAGCAGCCCTTGGGACAGGGGCGGAGAAAAACTGTTTTTT. Amino acids: CASSPWDRGGEKLFF.

The chain carries TRBV18 and TRBJ2-2; 9 bases are a match to TRBD2. This CDR3 is 16 amino acids long. The V segment lost 1 base and the J segment 4 bases; nucleotides outside the gene matches: 4. Germline assignment: CDR1 KGHSH and CDR2 LQKENI. CDR3 nucleotide sequence: TGTGCCAGCTCACCACGGCTAGCGGGAAGCACCGGGGAGCTGTTTTTT. This gives the protein CASSPRLAGSTGELFF. The complete variable domain, with remaining parts taken from reference TRBV18 and TRBJ2-2, reads NAGVMQNPRHLVRRRGQEARLRCSPMKGHSHVYWYRQLPEEGLKFMVYLQKENIIDESGMPKERFSAEFPKEGPSILRIQQVVRGDSAAYFCASSPRLAGSTGELFFGEGSRLTVL.

The chain is built from TRBV6-5 and TRBJ2-3; 10 nucleotides match TRBD1. V shed 8 bases and J 2 bases; nucleotides not matched to a gene: 7. Germline V CDR1 and CDR2: MNHEY, SVGAGI. CDR3 size: 15 residues. The CDR3 coding sequence is TGTGCCAGCGGCGACAGGGGGCTCCTCACAGATACGCAGTATTTT. Amino acid sequence: CASGDRGLLTDTQYF.

J is TRBJ2-5 and V is TRBV29-1, with 11 bases matching TRBD2. J lost 2 bases, V lost 6 bases, and 2 bases had no gene match. CDR1 and CDR2 from the germline V gene are SQVTM and ANQGSEA. CDR3 length equals 13 residues. Here the CDR3 DNA reads TGCAGCGTAGTAGCGGGAGGGCAAGAGACCCAGTACTTC. This gives the protein CSVVAGGQETQYF. Looking up the rest from reference TRBV29-1 and TRBJ2-5 gives the full variable domain: SAVISQKPSRDICQRGTSLTIQCQVDSQVTMMFWYRQQPGQSLTLIATANQGSEATYESGFVIDKFPISRPNLTFSTLTVSNMSPEDSSIYLCSVVAGGQETQYFGPGTRLLVL.

CDR3 nucleotide sequence: TGCGCCAGCAGCTCAACTAGCGGGAGAGGAGATACGCAGTATTTT. This codes for CASSSTSGRGDTQYF. The rearrangement joins TRBV5-1 to TRBJ2-3; 11 positions match TRBD2. V gave up 3 bases and J gave up 5 bases; unmatched junction bases: 5. Per the germline V gene, CDR1 is SGHRS and CDR2 is YFSETQ. This CDR3 spans 15 amino acids.